Following are 25 T cell receptor beta chains from one sample sequenced in a study of CD8+ T cells in alopecia areata. Reverse transcription of extracted RNA yielded cDNA, which provided the sequencing template. Method: immunoSEQ multiplex PCR; TCRdb's copy keeps in-frame clones and lacks some. The table has over 150,000 clones, around half seen once. Documented treatment: oral pan-JAK inhibitor, 5-10 mg twice daily. This material consisted of CD8+ T cells sorted from blood, taken at week 24, from a patient treated with tofacitinib. These receptors were obtained from a human donor with alopecia areata.

The rearrangement links TRBV29-1 to TRBJ1-1; 8 nucleotides match TRBD1. The CDR3 has 16 amino acids. Germline CDR1 reads SQVTM; CDR2 reads ANQGSEA. The J segment lost 10 bases and the V segment lost 0 bases, leaving 16 bases of the junction unmatched. Here the CDR3 reads CSVEDPVVQGVFGAFF. The CDR3 nucleotides read TGCAGCGTTGAAGATCCTGTAGTACAGGGGGTCTTCGGAGCTTTCTTT.

This rearrangement joins TRBV7-9 to TRBJ2-7, with TRBD1 identical over 8 bases. Germline CDR1 SEHNR, CDR2 FQNEAQ (reference sequence). The ends lost 0 bases at V and 6 bases at J; junction bases unmatched: 7. CDR3 length: 15 residues. CDR3 nucleotides: TGTGCCAGCAGCTTAGCCCTAGGGACAGGAATCGAGCAGTACTTC. Translated, it gives CASSLALGTGIEQYF.

V gene TRBV10-2 combines with J gene TRBJ2-3, with D possibly being TRBD2 (5 bases). Trimming cost V 1 base and J 0 bases, with 11 bases left between them. Germline loops: CDR1 WSHSY, CDR2 SAAADI. CDR3 length: 16 amino acids. The CDR3 protein is CASSEFGVSSTDTQYF. CDR3 sequence (DNA): TGCGCCAGCAGTGAGTTCGGGGTCTCTAGCACAGATACGCAGTATTTT.

This chain joins TRBV29-1 and TRBJ2-1; D gene uncertain. V shed 5 bases and J shed 5 bases, with 10 bases lying between them. This CDR3 is 12 amino acids long. Germline V CDR1 and CDR2: SQVTM, ANQGSEA. Here the CDR3 DNA reads TGCAGCGTTCTTTCCGGTAACAATGAGCAGTTCTTC. It yields the protein CSVLSGNNEQFF.

The gene calls are TRBV27 and TRBJ2-5; possible D gene TRBD2, 5 bases. The end of the DNA fits TRBJ2-7 better, so the J call may be wrong. The CDR3 has 13 residues. Germline-derived CDR1 and CDR2 are MNHEY and SMNVEV (reference sequence). CDR3 DNA: TGTGCCAGCAGTATCCGGACTGCCTACGAGCAGTACTTC. This gives the protein CASSIRTAYEQYF.

The V call is TRBV7-8, the J call TRBJ2-3; possibly TRBD1 or TRBD2 for D (5 bases each). With 7 bases removed from V and 4 bases from J, the gap between germline ends came to 12 bases. Germline V gene data show CDR1 as SGHVS and CDR2 as FQNEAQ. The CDR3 runs 13 residues. CDR3 in amino acids: CASTGKRADTQYF. CDR3 DNA sequence: TGTGCCAGCACAGGGAAGAGGGCAGATACGCAGTATTTT.

The CDR3 loop is CSGTGGLGDTQYF. The CDR3 region has the DNA TGCAGCGGGACCGGGGGCCTGGGAGATACGCAGTATTTT. The chain carries TRBV29-1 and TRBJ2-3; either TRBD1 or TRBD2 may fit D (6 bases each). From germline, CDR1 is SQVTM and CDR2 ANQGSEA. This CDR3 region has 13 residues. Trimming left V 7 bases short and J 5 bases short, with 16 bases between.

The chain uses TRBV13 and TRBJ2-3, with D possibly being TRBD1 (6 bases). This CDR3 region has 16 residues. Per germline, CDR1 PRHDT and CDR2 FYEKMQ (reference sequence). Trimming shortened V by 3 bases and J by 2 bases, and 15 bases separated the two germline ends. The DNA of the CDR3 is TGTGCCAGCAGCTTCCCCAGGGGCTTACACACAGATACGCAGTATTTT. As protein: CASSFPRGLHTDTQYF.

This clone came up a few times. This chain uses TRBV5-1 with TRBJ2-7, with no clear D. V was trimmed by 4 bases and J by 2 bases, leaving 16 bases between them. CDR1 is SGHRS, CDR2 YFSETQ, per germline. This CDR3 contains 15 residues. The CDR3, as DNA: TGCGCCAGCAGCCCAGAATGGGGTTCGCCCTACGAGCAGTACTTC. It translates to CASSPEWGSPYEQYF.

The chain couples TRBV9 to TRBJ2-7; D is possibly TRBD2 (6 bases). Deletions cut 0 bases from V and 6 bases from J, with 13 bases between. Per germline, CDR1 SGDLS and CDR2 YYNGEE. There are 14 residues in the CDR3. Here the CDR3 reads CASSVGTTHGEQYF. CDR3 in DNA: TGTGCCAGCAGCGTAGGGACTACCCACGGCGAGCAGTACTTC.

The chain couples TRBV30 to TRBJ1-1, with D tentatively TRBD1 (5 bases). Germline lookup yields CDR1 GTSNPN and CDR2 SVGIG (reference sequence). The V end was cut by 4 bases, the J end by 0 bases, with 15 bases between. CDR3 length equals 15 residues. The CDR3 region has the DNA TGTGCCTGGATTCCCGGGGACCTAATGAACACTGAAGCTTTCTTT. Translating gives CAWIPGDLMNTEAFF.

This clone was recorded a few times. The gene calls are TRBV7-8 and TRBJ1-1, with D tentatively TRBD1 (5 bases). The CDR3 extends over 16 amino acids. The V gene lost 1 base and the J gene lost 1 base, with 13 bases spanning the gap. Looked up from germline, CDR1 is SGHVS and CDR2 is FQNEAQ. CDR3 amino acids: CASSLVQGWGNTEAFF. CDR3 nucleotide sequence: TGTGCCAGCAGCTTAGTTCAGGGTTGGGGGAACACTGAAGCTTTCTTT. The whole variable domain, remainder taken from reference TRBV7-8 and TRBJ1-1, is GAGVSQSPRYKVAKRGQDVALRCDPISGHVSLFWYQQALGQGPEFLTYFQNEAQLDKSGLPSDRFFAERPEGSVSTLKIQRTQQEDSAVYLCASSLVQGWGNTEAFFGQGTRLTVV.

The chain is built from TRBV4-3 and TRBJ2-7, with 8 bases fitting TRBD1. Germline V gene data show CDR1 as LGHNA and CDR2 as YSLEER. V lost 0 bases and J lost 4; bases outside the gene matches: 5. CDR3 length: 15 residues. In DNA, the CDR3 is TGCGCCAGCAGCCAAGATCTGGACAGGGCTTACGAGCAGTACTTC. Translated: CASSQDLDRAYEQYF.

The chain carries TRBV19 and TRBJ2-7; perhaps TRBD2 as D (6 bases). CDR3 size: 15 residues. V lost 6 bases and J 1 base, leaving 16 bases between the germline ends. CDR1 LNHDA and CDR2 SQIVND come from the germline V gene (reference sequence). CDR3 sequence reads: CASRGGGAGSYEQYF. DNA of the CDR3: TGTGCCAGTAGGGGTGGAGGGGCCGGGTCCTACGAGCAGTACTTC.

This clone was observed a few times. V usage is TRBV11-2 and J usage is TRBJ2-5; 8 bases map to TRBD2. Per the germline V gene, CDR1 is SGHAT and CDR2 is FQNNGV. The trim removed 4 bases at V and 3 bases at J, leaving 10 bases unmatched. This CDR3 has 16 amino acids. The CDR3 nucleotides are TGTGCCAGCAGCTACGGGACTAGGGGACCTAAAGAGACCCAGTACTTC. It translates to CASSYGTRGPKETQYF.

The J gene is TRBJ1-2, the V gene TRBV5-1; no definite D call. V was shortened by 4 bases and J by 5 bases, with 15 bases between the two germline ends. The germline gives CDR1 SGHRS, CDR2 YFSETQ. The CDR3 spans 14 residues. CDR3: CASSISPTVYGYTF. The CDR3 nucleotides read TGCGCCAGCAGCATAAGTCCTACAGTTTATGGCTACACCTTC. Supplemented by reference TRBV5-1 and TRBJ1-2, the full variable domain reads KAGVTQTPRYLIKTRGQQVTLSCSPISGHRSVSWYQQTPGQGLQFLFEYFSETQRNKGNFPGRFSGRQFSNSRSEMNVSTLELGDSALYLCASSISPTVYGYTFGSGTRLTVV.

In this sample, this clone turned up a few times. The chain links TRBV29-1 to TRBJ2-6; D gene ambiguous. V was shortened by 2 bases and J by 3 bases, with 14 bases between the two germline ends. The CDR3 covers 16 residues. CDR1 SQVTM and CDR2 ANQGSEA come from the germline V gene. In DNA, the CDR3 is TGCAGCGTTGAATTATTAGATCGAGTTGGGGCCAACGTCCTGACTTTC. Protein sequence: CSVELLDRVGANVLTF. The whole variable domain, filled in from reference TRBV29-1 and TRBJ2-6, reads SAVISQKPSRDICQRGTSLTIQCQVDSQVTMMFWYRQQPGQSLTLIATANQGSEATYESGFVIDKFPISRPNLTFSTLTVSNMSPEDSSIYLCSVELLDRVGANVLTFGAGSRLTVL.

V is TRBV10-2 and J is TRBJ1-1, with D unclear. V was pared by 7 bases and J by 1 base, with 7 bases between. Germline V CDR1 and CDR2: WSHSY, SAAADI. This CDR3 spans 12 amino acids. In DNA, the CDR3 is TGCGCCAGCACGGATAAGAACACTGAAGCTTTCTTT. Its translation is CASTDKNTEAFF.

V is TRBV27 and J is TRBJ2-5, with D unclear. This CDR3 is 11 amino acids long. CDR1 is MNHEY, CDR2 SMNVEV, per germline (reference sequence). Trimming shortened V by 6 bases and J by 2 bases, and 4 bases separated the two germline ends. The CDR3 nucleotides read TGTGCCAGCAGACTTCAAGAGACCCAGTACTTC. It encodes CASRLQETQYF.

This chain connects TRBV27 to TRBJ2-1, with 7 bases identical to TRBD2. The CDR3 loop spans 14 amino acids. The trim removed 5 bases at V and 5 bases at J, leaving 6 bases unmatched. The germline V gene has CDR1 MNHEY and CDR2 SMNVEV (reference sequence). The CDR3 loop is CASSPGTNHNEQFF. The CDR3 DNA reads TGTGCCAGCAGTCCCGGGACTAACCACAATGAGCAGTTCTTC.

The chain links TRBV30 to TRBJ2-2, with a tentative D call TRBD2 (5 bases). The CDR3 runs to 13 residues. Trimming shortened V by 0 bases and J by 3 bases, and 5 bases separated the two germline ends. Germline V lookup: CDR1 GTSNPN, CDR2 SVGIG (reference sequence). For the CDR3, the DNA is TGTGCCTGGAGTGTAGCGGACACCGGGGAGCTGTTTTTT. Its protein is CAWSVADTGELFF.

J is TRBJ2-1 and V is TRBV6-5; 7 bases are shared with TRBD1. The trim removed 2 bases at V and 5 bases at J, leaving 0 bases unmatched. Germline V lookup: CDR1 MNHEY, CDR2 SVGAGI. CDR3 length: 13 amino acids. The CDR3 DNA is TGTGCCAGCAGTTACGACAGGGACAATGAGCAGTTCTTC. It encodes CASSYDRDNEQFF.

This chain uses TRBV18 with TRBJ2-3; 9 bases are shared with TRBD1. The V segment lost 2 bases and the J segment 2 bases; nucleotides outside the gene matches: 5. CDR1 is KGHSH and CDR2 is LQKENI in the germline V gene. This CDR3 has 16 residues. This CDR3 is CASSPFGTGITDTQYF. The DNA of the CDR3 is TGTGCCAGCTCACCATTTGGGACAGGGATCACAGATACGCAGTATTTT.

The chain links TRBV7-2 to TRBJ1-1; D remains unclear. Trimming pared 3 bases from V and 1 base from J, leaving 6 bases between. CDR1 is SGHTA, CDR2 FQGNSA, per germline. The CDR3 consists of 13 residues. CDR3 coding DNA: TGTGCCAGCAGCTTGGGCAAGAACACTGAAGCTTTCTTT. Its protein product is CASSLGKNTEAFF.

The rearrangement joins TRBV9 to TRBJ2-3, with D unclear. The germline gives CDR1 SGDLS, CDR2 YYNGEE. This CDR3 spans 12 amino acids. V dropped 3 bases and J dropped 4 bases, with 6 bases sitting between them. CDR3 DNA: TGTGCCAGCAGCGCCAAATCAGATACGCAGTATTTT. Translated, it gives CASSAKSDTQYF.